The entry below gives a single T cell receptor (beta chain) sequence along with its context. Its antigen is currently unknown. Germline V CDR1 and CDR2: ENHRY, SYGVKD. The trim removed 2 bases at V and 6 bases at J, leaving 10 bases unmatched. This CDR3 has 16 residues. TCRdb independently ran MiXCR on the RT-PCR reads; one entry per CDR3 protein. The data show about 800,000 distinct CDR3 sequences, approximately 22% seen once. The record originates from a study of response to subunit inactivated influenza vaccine. Findings and limits, study-wide: The study's authors posited that every seasonal influenza vaccination enlists few new T cells.

The source of this sequence is a man in his fifties or sixties who received an inactivated influenza vaccine. The J gene is TRBJ2-7, the V gene TRBV10-3; 10 positions match TRBD2. The material sequenced was PBMCs from blood, taken about 5 days after vaccination. CDR3 coding DNA: TGTGCCATCAGTGAGGGAACGGGACTAGCGATGGGCGAGCAGTACTTC. It codes for CAISEGTGLAMGEQYF.